This T cell receptor (beta chain) was recorded in a study of cytomegalovirus exposure and HLA in healthy donors. V lost 5 bases and J lost 2; bases outside the gene matches: 4. CDR3 length: 15 residues. Germline V gives CDR1 SGHRS, CDR2 YFSETQ. The PCR made use of 60 Vbeta and 13 Jbeta primers. Assay used: immunoSEQ multiplex PCR; TCRdb lists only in-frame clones, some missing. This table has under 150,000 clones, 81% appearing once. The receptor was isolated from a man younger than 35 in good health and CMV-seronegative. This chain uses TRBV5-1 with TRBJ1-5, with 10 bases identical to TRBD1. Sequencing was done on a sample of PBMCs. The DNA of the CDR3 is TGCGCCAGCAGTACCGGGACAGGGGGCAATCAGCCCCAGCATTTT. It translates to CASSTGTGGNQPQHF.